This T cell receptor beta chain was obtained from a study of cytomegalovirus exposure and HLA in healthy donors. Study-level information: The 120 validation repertoires used the same platform as the 600 to 750 first-cohort repertoires (as reported by a later analysis). General study results and limits: Per published reports, the classifier diagnosed cytomegalovirus status with high specificity and sensitivity. Cytomegalovirus association was assigned to 150 to 200 TCR beta chains. Later, an analysis found that TCR clusters from the first cohort tended to co-occur in the approximately 130 validation repertoires.

TCRdb's copy holds only in-frame clones and misses some; the assay was immunoSEQ multiplex PCR. The sample lists approximately 160,000 clones, roughly 90% seen once, with 4.2% in the top ten. The CDR3 runs 18 residues. Germline-derived CDR1 and CDR2 are SGDLS and YYNGEE. The V and J ends lost 0 bases and 0 bases, in that order; junction bases with no gene match: 10. With regard to this clone: Antigen specificity is unknown.

Sequenced sample: PBMCs. The V gene is TRBV9, the J gene TRBJ2-3; 7 bases match TRBD2. This receptor was taken from a man younger than 30 in good health and CMV-seropositive. The CDR3 coding sequence is TGTGCCAGCAGCGTAGGGGCTCGGGGCGGGAGAAGCACAGATACGCAGTATTTT. This encodes CASSVGARGGRSTDTQYF.